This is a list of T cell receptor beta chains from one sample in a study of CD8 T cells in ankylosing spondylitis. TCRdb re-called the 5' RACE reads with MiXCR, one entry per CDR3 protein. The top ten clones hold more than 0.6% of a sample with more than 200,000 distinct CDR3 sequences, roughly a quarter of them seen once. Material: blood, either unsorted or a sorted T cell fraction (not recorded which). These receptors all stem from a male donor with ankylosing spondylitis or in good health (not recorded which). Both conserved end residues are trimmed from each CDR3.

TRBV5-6,ASSTLEGSNTGELF
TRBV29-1,SVSSLGSEAF
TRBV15,ATSSGGQNNEQF
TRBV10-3,AITDGSPTDTQY
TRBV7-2,ASSPGTGVTYEQY
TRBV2,ASRFQVEDEQY
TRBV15,ATSRAHTMNTEAF
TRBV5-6,ASSRRDRANIQY
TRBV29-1,SVAASGSSYEQY
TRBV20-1,SARDTLRGYT
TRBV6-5,ASSYYRQTDTQY
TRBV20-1,SARREGTDTQY
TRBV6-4,ASSAPGQIVKNIQY
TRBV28,ASSFGGGSAYEQY